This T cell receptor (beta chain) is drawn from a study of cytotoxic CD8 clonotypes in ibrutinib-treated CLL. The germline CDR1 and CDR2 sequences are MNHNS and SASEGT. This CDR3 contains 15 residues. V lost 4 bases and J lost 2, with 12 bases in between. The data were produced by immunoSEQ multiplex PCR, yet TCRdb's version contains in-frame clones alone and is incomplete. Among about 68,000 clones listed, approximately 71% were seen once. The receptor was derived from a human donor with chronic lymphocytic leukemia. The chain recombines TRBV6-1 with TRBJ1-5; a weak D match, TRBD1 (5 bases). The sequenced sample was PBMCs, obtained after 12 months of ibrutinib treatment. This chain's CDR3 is CASSAGSAGNQPQHF. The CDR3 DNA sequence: TGTGCCAGCAGTGCAGGGTCGGCAGGCAATCAGCCCCAGCATTTT.